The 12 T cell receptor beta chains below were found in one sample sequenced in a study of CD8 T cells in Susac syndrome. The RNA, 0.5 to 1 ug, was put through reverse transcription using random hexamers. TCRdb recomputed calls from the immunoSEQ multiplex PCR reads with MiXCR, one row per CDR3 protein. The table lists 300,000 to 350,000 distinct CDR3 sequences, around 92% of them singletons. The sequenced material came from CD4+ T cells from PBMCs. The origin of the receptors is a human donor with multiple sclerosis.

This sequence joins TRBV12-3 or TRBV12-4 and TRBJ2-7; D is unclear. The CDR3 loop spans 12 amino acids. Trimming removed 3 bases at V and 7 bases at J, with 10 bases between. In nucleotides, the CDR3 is TGTGCCAGCAGTTTTAGGCGGAAGGAGCAGTACTTC. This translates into CASSFRRKEQYF.

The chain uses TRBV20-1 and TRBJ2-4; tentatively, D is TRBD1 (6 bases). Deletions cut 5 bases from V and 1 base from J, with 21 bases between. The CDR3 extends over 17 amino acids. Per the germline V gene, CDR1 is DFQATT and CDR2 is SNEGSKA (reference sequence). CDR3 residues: CSAPTGTLLGAKNIQYF. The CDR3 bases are TGCAGTGCTCCAACCGGGACACTTCTTGGGGCCAAAAACATTCAGTACTTC.

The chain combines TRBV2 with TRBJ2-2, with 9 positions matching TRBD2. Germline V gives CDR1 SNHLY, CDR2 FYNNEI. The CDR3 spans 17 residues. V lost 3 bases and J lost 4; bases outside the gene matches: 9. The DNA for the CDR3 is TGTGCCAGCAGTGATTTTGGCGGGAGGGCAGGCACCGGGGAGCTGTTTTTT. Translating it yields CASSDFGGRAGTGELFF. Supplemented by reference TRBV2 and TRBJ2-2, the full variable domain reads EPEVTQTPSHQVTQMGQEVILRCVPISNHLYFYWYRQILGQKVEFLVSFYNNEISEKSEIFDDQFSVERPDGSNFTLKIRSTKLEDSAMYFCASSDFGGRAGTGELFFGEGSRLTVL.

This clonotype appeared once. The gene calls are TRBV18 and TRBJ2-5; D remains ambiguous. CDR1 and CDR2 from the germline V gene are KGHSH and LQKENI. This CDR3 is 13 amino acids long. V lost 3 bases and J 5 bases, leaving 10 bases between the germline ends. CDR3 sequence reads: CASSPQSVETQYF. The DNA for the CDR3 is TGTGCCAGCTCACCTCAGAGCGTGGAGACCCAGTACTTC.

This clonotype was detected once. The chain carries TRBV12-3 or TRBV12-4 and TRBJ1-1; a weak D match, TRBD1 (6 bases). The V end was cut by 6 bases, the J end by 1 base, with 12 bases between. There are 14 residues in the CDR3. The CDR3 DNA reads TGTGCCAGCAGACCGATCAGGGGGAACACTGAAGCTTTCTTT. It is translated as CASRPIRGNTEAFF.

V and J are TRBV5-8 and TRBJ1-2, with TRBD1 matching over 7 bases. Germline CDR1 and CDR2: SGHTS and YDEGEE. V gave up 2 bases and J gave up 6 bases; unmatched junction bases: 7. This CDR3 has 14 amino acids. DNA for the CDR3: TGTGCCAGCAGCTTAACAGGGGTAAAGGATGGCTACACCTTC. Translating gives CASSLTGVKDGYTF.

CDR3 residues: CASSFGTSGVLTGELFF. The CDR3 DNA is TGTGCCAGCAGTTTTGGGACTAGCGGAGTACTCACCGGGGAGCTGTTTTTT. The chain is built from TRBV6-5 and TRBJ2-2; TRBD2 aligns across 11 bases. Per the germline V gene, CDR1 is MNHEY and CDR2 is SVGAGI. The CDR3 has 17 residues. Trimming at V came to 4 bases and at J to 4 bases, leaving 8 bases not matched to a gene.

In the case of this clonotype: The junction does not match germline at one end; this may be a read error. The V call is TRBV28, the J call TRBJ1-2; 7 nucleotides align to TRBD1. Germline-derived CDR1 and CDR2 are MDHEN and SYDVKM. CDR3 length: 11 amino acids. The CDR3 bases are TGTGCCGGCAGGGGGGACTATGGCTACACCTTC. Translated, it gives CAGRGDYGYTF.

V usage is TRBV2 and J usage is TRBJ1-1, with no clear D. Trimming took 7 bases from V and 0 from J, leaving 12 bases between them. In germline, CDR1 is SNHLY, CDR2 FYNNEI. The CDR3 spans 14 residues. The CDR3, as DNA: TGTGCCAGCACCAGGACCGATATGAACACTGAAGCTTTCTTT. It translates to CASTRTDMNTEAFF.

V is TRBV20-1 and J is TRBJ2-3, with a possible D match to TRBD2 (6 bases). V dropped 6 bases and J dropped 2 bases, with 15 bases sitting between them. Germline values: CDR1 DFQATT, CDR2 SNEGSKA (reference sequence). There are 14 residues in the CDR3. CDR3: CSANPGSPTDTQYF. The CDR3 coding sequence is TGCAGTGCCAACCCCGGGAGCCCCACAGATACGCAGTATTTT.

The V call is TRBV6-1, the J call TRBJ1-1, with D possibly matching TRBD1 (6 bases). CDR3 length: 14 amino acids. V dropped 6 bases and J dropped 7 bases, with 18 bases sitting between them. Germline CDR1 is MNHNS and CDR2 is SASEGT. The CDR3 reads CASRYTRTESEAFF. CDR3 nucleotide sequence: TGTGCCAGCAGATACACTAGGACAGAGAGTGAAGCTTTCTTT.

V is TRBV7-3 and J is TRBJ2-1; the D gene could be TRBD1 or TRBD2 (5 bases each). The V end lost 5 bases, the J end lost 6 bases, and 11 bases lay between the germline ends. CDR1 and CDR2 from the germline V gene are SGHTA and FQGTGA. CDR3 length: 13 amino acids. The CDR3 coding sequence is TGTGCCAGCAGCAGGGGAGCGCCCAATGAGCAGTTCTTC. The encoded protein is CASSRGAPNEQFF.